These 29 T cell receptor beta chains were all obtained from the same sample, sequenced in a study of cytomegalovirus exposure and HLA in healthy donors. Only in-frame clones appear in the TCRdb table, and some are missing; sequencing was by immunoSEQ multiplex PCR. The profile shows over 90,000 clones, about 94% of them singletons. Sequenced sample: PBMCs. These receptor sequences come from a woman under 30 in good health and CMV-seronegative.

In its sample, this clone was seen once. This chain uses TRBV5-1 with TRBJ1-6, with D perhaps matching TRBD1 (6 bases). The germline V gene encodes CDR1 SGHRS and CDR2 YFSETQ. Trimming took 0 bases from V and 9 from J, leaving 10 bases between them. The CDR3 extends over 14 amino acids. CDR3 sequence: CASSLVGGGSPLHF. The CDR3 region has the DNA TGCGCCAGCAGCTTGGTAGGGGGTGGTTCACCCCTCCACTTT. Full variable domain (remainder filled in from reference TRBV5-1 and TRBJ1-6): KAGVTQTPRYLIKTRGQQVTLSCSPISGHRSVSWYQQTPGQGLQFLFEYFSETQRNKGNFPGRFSGRQFSNSRSEMNVSTLELGDSALYLCASSLVGGGSPLHFGNGTRLTVT.

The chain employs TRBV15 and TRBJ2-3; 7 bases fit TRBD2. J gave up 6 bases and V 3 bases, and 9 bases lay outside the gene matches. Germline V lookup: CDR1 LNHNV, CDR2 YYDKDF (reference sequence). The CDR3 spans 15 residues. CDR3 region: CATSSKREGTDTQYF. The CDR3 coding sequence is TGTGCCACCAGCAGTAAGAGGGAGGGAACCGATACGCAGTATTTT.

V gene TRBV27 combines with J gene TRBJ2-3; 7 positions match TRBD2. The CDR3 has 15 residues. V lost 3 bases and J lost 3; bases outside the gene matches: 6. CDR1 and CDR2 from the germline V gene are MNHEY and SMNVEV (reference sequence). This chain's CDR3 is CASSFWGGRTDTQYF. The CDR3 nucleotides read TGTGCCAGCAGTTTTTGGGGGGGACGGACAGATACGCAGTATTTT.

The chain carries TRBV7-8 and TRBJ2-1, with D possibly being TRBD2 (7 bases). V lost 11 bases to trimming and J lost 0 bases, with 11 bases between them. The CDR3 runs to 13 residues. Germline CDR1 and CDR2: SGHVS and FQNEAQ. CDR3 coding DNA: TGTGCCGGGGGCGGGAGCTCCTACAATGAGCAGTTCTTC. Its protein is CAGGGSSYNEQFF.

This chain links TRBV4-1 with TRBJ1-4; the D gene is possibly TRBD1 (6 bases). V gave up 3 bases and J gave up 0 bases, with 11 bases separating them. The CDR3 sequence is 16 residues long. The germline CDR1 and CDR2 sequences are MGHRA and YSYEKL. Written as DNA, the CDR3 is TGCGCCAGCAGCCAGGCCTCAGGGGCAACTAATGAAAAACTGTTTTTT. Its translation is CASSQASGATNEKLFF.

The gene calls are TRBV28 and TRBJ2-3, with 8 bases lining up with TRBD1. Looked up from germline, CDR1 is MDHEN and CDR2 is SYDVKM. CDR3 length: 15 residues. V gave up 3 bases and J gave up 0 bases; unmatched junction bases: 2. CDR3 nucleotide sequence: TGTGCCAGCAGTTTCGGGACAGGTAGCACAGATACGCAGTATTTT. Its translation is CASSFGTGSTDTQYF.

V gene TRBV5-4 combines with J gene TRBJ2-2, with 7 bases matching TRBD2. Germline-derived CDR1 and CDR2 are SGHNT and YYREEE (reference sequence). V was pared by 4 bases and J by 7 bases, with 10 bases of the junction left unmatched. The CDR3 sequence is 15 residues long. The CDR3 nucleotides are TGTGCCAGCAGCCCCAGCGGGACCGCGGGCGGGGAGCTGTTTTTT. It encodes CASSPSGTAGGELFF.

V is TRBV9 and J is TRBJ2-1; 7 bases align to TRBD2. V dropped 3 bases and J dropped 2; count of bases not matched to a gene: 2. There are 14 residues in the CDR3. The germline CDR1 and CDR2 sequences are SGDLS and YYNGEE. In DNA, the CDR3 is TGTGCCAGCAGCGCGGGGGGAACCTACAATGAGCAGTTCTTC. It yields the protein CASSAGGTYNEQFF.

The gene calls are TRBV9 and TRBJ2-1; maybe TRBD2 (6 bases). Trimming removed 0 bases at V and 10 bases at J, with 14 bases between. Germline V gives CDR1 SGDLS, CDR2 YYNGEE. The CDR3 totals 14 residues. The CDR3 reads CASSVGRGAGEQFF. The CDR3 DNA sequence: TGTGCCAGCAGCGTAGGTCGTGGGGCGGGGGAGCAGTTCTTC.

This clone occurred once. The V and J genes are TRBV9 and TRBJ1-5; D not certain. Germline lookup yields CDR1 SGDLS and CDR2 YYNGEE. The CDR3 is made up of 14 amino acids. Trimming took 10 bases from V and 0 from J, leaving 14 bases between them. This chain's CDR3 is CAPGARNSNQPQHF. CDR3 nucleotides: TGTGCCCCGGGAGCGCGCAATAGCAATCAGCCCCAGCATTTT.

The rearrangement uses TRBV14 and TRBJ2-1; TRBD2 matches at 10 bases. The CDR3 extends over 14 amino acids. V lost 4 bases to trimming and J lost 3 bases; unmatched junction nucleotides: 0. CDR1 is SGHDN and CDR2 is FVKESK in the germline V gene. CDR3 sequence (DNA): TGTGCCAGCAGCCGGACTAGCGGCTACAATGAGCAGTTCTTC. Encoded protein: CASSRTSGYNEQFF.

This chain's CDR3 is CASSLVSVSNYGYTF. The CDR3 bases are TGTGCCAGCAGCTTGGTTTCAGTTTCGAACTATGGCTACACCTTC. The chain employs TRBV5-6 and TRBJ1-2; unclear D gene. CDR1 is SGHDT and CDR2 is YYEEEE in the germline V gene. Trimming left V 0 bases short and J 2 bases short, with 11 bases between. The CDR3 covers 15 residues.

CDR3 coding DNA: TGTGCCAGCAGCCCCAGGACTAGCGGGAGTAGCACAGATACGCAGTATTTT. It translates to CASSPRTSGSSTDTQYF. This rearrangement joins TRBV7-9 to TRBJ2-3, with 13 bases aligning to TRBD2. The CDR3 is made up of 17 amino acids. The germline V gene encodes CDR1 SEHNR and CDR2 FQNEAQ (reference sequence). V lost 5 bases, J lost 0 bases, and 5 bases stayed unmatched.

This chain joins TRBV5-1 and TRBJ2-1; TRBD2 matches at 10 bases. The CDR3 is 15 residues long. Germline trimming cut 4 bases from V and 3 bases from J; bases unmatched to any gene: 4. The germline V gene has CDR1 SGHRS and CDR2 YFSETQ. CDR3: CASSGGLAVYNEQFF. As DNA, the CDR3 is TGCGCCAGCAGCGGAGGACTAGCGGTCTACAATGAGCAGTTCTTC.

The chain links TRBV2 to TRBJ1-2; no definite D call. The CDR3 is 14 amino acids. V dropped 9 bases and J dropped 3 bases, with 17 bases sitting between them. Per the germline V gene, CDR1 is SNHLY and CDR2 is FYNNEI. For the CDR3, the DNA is TGTGCCAGTACGACGGAGAATGGTTACTATGGCTACACCTTC. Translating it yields CASTTENGYYGYTF.

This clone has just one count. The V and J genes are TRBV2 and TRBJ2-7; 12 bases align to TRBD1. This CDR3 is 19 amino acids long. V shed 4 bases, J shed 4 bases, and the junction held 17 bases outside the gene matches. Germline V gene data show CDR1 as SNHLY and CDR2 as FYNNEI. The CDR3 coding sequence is TGTGCCAGCAGTGGACCCGGGACAGGGGGCGGCGGGCGGATTTACGAGCAGTACTTC. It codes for CASSGPGTGGGGRIYEQYF.

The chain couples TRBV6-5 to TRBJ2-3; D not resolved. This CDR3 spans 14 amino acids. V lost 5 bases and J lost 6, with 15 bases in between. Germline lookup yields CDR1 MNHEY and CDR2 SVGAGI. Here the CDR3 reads CASSRDSLVDTQYF. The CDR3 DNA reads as TGTGCCAGCAGTCGTGACTCCCTCGTGGATACGCAGTATTTT.

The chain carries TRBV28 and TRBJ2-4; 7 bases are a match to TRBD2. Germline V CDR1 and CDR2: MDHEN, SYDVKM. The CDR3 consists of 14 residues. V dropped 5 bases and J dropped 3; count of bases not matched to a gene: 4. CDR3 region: CASSLTGGKNIQYF. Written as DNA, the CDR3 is TGTGCCAGCAGTCTTACGGGGGGCAAAAACATTCAGTACTTC.

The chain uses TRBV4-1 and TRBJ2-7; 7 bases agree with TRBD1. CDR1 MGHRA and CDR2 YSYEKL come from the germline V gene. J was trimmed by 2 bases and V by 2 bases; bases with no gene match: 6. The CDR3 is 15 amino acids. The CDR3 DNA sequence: TGCGCCAGCAGCCAAATGGACAGGAGCACCTACGAGCAGTACTTC. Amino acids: CASSQMDRSTYEQYF.

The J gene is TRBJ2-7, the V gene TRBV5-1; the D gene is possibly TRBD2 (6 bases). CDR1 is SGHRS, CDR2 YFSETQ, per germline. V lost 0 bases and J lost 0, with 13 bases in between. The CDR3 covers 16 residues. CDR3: CASSLAYGTVSYEQYF. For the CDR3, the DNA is TGCGCCAGCAGCTTGGCGTATGGGACTGTCTCCTACGAGCAGTACTTC.

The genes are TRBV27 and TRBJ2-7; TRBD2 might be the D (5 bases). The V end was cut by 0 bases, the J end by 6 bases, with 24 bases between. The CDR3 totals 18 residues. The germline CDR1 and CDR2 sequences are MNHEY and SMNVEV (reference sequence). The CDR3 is CASSLSPGYPLRSGEQYF. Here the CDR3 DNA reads TGTGCCAGCAGTTTATCTCCGGGGTACCCCCTACGATCGGGCGAGCAGTACTTC.

The CDR3 protein is CASSLFAGDNEQFF. DNA for the CDR3: TGTGCCAGCAGCTTGTTTGCGGGAGACAATGAGCAGTTCTTC. The rearrangement uses TRBV7-9 and TRBJ2-1; 7 positions match TRBD2. CDR3 length: 14 amino acids. J gave up 5 bases and V 3 bases, and 4 bases lay outside the gene matches. Germline CDR1 reads SEHNR; CDR2 reads FQNEAQ (reference sequence). The whole variable domain, remainder taken from reference TRBV7-9 and TRBJ2-1, is DTGVSQNPRHKITKRGQNVTFRCDPISEHNRLYWYRQTLGQGPEFLTYFQNEAQLEKSRLLSDRFSAERPKGSFSTLEIQRTEQGDSAMYLCASSLFAGDNEQFFGPGTRLTVL.

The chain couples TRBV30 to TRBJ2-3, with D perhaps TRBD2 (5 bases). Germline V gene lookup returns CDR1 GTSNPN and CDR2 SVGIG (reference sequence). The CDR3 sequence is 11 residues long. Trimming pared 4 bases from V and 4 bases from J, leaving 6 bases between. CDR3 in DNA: TGTGCCTGGAATAGCGCAGATACGCAGTATTTT. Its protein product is CAWNSADTQYF.

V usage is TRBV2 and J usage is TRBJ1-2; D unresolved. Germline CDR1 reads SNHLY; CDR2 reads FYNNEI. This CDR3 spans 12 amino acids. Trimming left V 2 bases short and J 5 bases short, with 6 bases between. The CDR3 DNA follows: TGTGCCAGCAGTGAATACGGGTATGGCTACACCTTC. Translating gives CASSEYGYGYTF.

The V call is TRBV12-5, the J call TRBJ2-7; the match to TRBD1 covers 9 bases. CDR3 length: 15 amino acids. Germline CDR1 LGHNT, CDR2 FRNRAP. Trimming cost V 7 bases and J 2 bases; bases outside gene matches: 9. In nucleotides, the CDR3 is TGTGCTAGTGCCTCACCGGGACAGGGAACCTACGAGCAGTACTTC. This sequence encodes CASASPGQGTYEQYF.

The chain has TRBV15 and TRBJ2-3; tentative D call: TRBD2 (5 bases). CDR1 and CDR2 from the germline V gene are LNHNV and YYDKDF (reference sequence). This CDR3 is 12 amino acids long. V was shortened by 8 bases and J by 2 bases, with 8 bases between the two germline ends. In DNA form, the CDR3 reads TGTGCCACCGGAGGAGACACAGATACGCAGTATTTT. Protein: CATGGDTDTQYF.

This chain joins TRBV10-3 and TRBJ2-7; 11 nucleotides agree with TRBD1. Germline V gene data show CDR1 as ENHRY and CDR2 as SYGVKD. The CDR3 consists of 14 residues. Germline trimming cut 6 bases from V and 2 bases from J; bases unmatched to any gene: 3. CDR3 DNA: TGTGCCATCAGCCCGGGACAGGGGGCCTACGAGCAGTACTTC. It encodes CAISPGQGAYEQYF.

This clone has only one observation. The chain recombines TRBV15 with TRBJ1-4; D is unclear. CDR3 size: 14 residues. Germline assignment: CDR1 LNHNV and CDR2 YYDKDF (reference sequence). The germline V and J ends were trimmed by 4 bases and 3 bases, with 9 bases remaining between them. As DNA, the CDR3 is TGTGCCACCAGCATGTGGCAGGCTAATGAAAAACTGTTTTTT. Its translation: CATSMWQANEKLFF.

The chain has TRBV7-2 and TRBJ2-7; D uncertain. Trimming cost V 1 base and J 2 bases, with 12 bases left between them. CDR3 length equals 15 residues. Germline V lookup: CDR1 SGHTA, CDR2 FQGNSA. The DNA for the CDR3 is TGTGCCAGCAGCTTAGTGGGCCTCACACCCTACGAGCAGTACTTC. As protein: CASSLVGLTPYEQYF.